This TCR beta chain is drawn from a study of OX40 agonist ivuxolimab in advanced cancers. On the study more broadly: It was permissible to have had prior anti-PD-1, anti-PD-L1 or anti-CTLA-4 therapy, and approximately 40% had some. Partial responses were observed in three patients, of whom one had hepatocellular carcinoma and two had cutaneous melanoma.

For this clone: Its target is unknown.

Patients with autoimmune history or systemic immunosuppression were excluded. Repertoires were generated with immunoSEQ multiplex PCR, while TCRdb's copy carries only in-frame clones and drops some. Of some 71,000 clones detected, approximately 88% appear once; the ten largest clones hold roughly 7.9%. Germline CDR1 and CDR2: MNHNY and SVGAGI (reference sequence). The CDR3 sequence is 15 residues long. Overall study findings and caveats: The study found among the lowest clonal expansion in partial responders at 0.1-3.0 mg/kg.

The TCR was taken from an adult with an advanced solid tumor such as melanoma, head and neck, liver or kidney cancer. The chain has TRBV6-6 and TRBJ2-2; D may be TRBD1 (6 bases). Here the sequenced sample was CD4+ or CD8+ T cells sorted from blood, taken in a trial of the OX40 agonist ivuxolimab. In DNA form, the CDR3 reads TGTGCAATTTCAGGTTCACAGGGAGACACCGGGGAGCTGTTTTTT. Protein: CAISGSQGDTGELFF.